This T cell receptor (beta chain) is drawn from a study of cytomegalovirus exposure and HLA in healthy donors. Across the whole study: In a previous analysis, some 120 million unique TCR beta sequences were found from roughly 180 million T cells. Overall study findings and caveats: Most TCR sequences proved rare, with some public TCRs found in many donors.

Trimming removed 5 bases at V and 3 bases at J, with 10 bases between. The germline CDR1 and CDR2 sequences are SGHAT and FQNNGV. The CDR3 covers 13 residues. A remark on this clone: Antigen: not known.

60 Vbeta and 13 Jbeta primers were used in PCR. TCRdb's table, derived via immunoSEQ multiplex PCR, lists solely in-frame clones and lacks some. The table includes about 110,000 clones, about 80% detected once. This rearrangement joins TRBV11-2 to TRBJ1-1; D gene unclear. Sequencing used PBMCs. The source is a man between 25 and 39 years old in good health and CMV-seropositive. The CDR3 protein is CASSRREDTEAFF. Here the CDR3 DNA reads TGTGCCAGCAGCCGCCGGGAGGACACTGAAGCTTTCTTT.